The 28 T cell receptor beta chains presented below share a single source sample, sequenced in a study of blood T cell repertoires in COVID-19 (TCRdb year 2020). The library was prepared using the immunoSEQ multiplex PCR assay. Imported from immuneACCESS, the table was reduced by TCRdb to in-frame sequences with V and J called. These copies leave out some clones; in studies compared against another copy, an unresolved V gene accounts for under half, and the cause of the remainder is not known. In this sample the table shows approximately 70,000 clones, 80% of which occur a single time. The top ten clonotypes cover roughly 18% of the sample. Input material: peripheral blood. The receptor source for this set is a man in his 70s who had recovered from COVID-19.

The chain is built from TRBV7-2 and TRBJ2-3, with D perhaps TRBD1 (5 bases). Trimming cost V 4 bases and J 5 bases, with 10 bases left between them. Germline CDR1 is SGHTA and CDR2 is FQGNSA. The CDR3 runs to 13 residues. The DNA for the CDR3 is TGTGCCAGCAGCTCAGACAGTTTAGATACGCAGTATTTT. It translates to CASSSDSLDTQYF.

The chain links TRBV28 to TRBJ1-1; D may be TRBD1 (6 bases). V lost 5 bases to trimming and J lost 8 bases, with 21 bases between them. This CDR3 contains 15 residues. Per the germline V gene, CDR1 is MDHEN and CDR2 is SYDVKM. In DNA, the CDR3 is TGTGCCAGCAGTCCAGCTCAGGGGACCGGAGCCGAAGCTTTCTTT. Its protein product is CASSPAQGTGAEAFF.

This clone was picked up a small number of times. The chain employs TRBV7-9 and TRBJ1-6, with D perhaps matching TRBD1 (5 bases). Germline assignment: CDR1 SEHNR and CDR2 FQNEAQ (reference sequence). V lost 2 bases to trimming and J lost 12 bases, with 8 bases between them. The CDR3 spans 12 residues. In nucleotides, the CDR3 is TGTGCCAGCAGCTTACAGGGAGGACCCCTCCACTTT. Protein sequence: CASSLQGGPLHF.

The chain carries TRBV7-6 and TRBJ1-2, with TRBD1 matching over 8 bases. This CDR3 is built from 15 residues. With 2 bases clipped from V and 7 bases from J, the junction kept 9 bases outside the gene matches. Germline V CDR1 and CDR2: SGHVS, FNYEAQ. The CDR3 DNA reads as TGTGCCAGCAGCTTATCAGGGGGCGGTCAGTTTGGCTACACCTTC. Translation gives CASSLSGGGQFGYTF.

This clone was recorded at least ten times. The chain joins TRBV11-2 to TRBJ2-5; TRBD2 aligns across 9 bases. The CDR3 is 16 amino acids. The junction had 9 bases not matched to a gene; V was cut back by 4 bases and J by 3 bases. The germline V gene has CDR1 SGHAT and CDR2 FQNNGV. The CDR3 here is CASSYFGLATEETQYF. Here the CDR3 DNA reads TGTGCCAGCAGCTATTTCGGACTAGCGACAGAAGAGACCCAGTACTTC.

The chain employs TRBV6-2 or TRBV6-3 and TRBJ1-2; 7 bases fit TRBD1. The CDR3 loop spans 14 amino acids. The germline V gene has CDR1 MNHEY and CDR2 SVGEGT. The J segment lost 6 bases and the V segment lost 0 bases, leaving 4 bases of the junction unmatched. The CDR3 DNA is TGTGCCAGCAGTTACTCGACAGGGACCCATGGCTACACCTTC. Its protein product is CASSYSTGTHGYTF.

The chain joins TRBV2 to TRBJ1-1; unclear D gene. Germline CDR1 and CDR2: SNHLY and FYNNEI. The CDR3 covers 15 residues. Trimming cost V 8 bases and J 0 bases, with 16 bases left between them. DNA of the CDR3: TGTGCCAGCGAACCCTCGTCACTTTTGAACACTGAAGCTTTCTTT. Its protein is CASEPSSLLNTEAFF. Combining the CDR3 with reference TRBV2 and TRBJ1-1 gives the whole variable domain EPEVTQTPSHQVTQMGQEVILRCVPISNHLYFYWYRQILGQKVEFLVSFYNNEISEKSEIFDDQFSVERPDGSNFTLKIRSTKLEDSAMYFCASEPSSLLNTEAFFGQGTRLTVV.

The V gene is TRBV20-1, the J gene TRBJ2-5; D not certain. Deletions cut 5 bases from V and 5 bases from J, with 9 bases between. The CDR3 totals 11 residues. In germline, CDR1 is DFQATT, CDR2 SNEGSKA (reference sequence). Here the CDR3 DNA reads TGCAGTGCTGCATATAGTGAGACCCAGTACTTC. This encodes CSAAYSETQYF.

The gene calls are TRBV6-5 and TRBJ1-1, with TRBD1 matching 7 bases. Per the germline V gene, CDR1 is MNHEY and CDR2 is SVGAGI. The CDR3 length is 14 residues. The V segment lost 2 bases and the J segment 5 bases; nucleotides outside the gene matches: 5. The CDR3 protein is CASSYSGTETEAFF. CDR3 DNA: TGTGCCAGCAGTTACAGTGGGACAGAAACTGAAGCTTTCTTT.

V gene TRBV7-7 combines with J gene TRBJ2-1; D not resolved. Germline CDR1 is SSHAT and CDR2 is FNYEAQ (reference sequence). CDR3 size: 14 residues. The V and J ends lost 1 base and 4 bases respectively, with 8 bases between them. The chain's CDR3 is CASSLGPSYNEQFF. In DNA, the CDR3 is TGTGCCAGCAGCTTAGGGCCCTCGTACAATGAGCAGTTCTTC.

The chain combines TRBV6-6 with TRBJ2-1, with 9 bases that match TRBD1. V shed 7 bases and J 6 bases; nucleotides not matched to a gene: 10. The CDR3 totals 15 residues. CDR1 MNHNY and CDR2 SVGAGI come from the germline V gene (reference sequence). This CDR3 reads CASTPTSTGGNEQFF. The CDR3 DNA reads TGTGCCAGCACCCCGACCTCGACAGGGGGCAATGAGCAGTTCTTC.

The chain has TRBV27 and TRBJ1-2, with TRBD1 identical over 7 bases. The V and J ends lost 6 bases and 4 bases, in that order; junction bases with no gene match: 8. Germline assignment: CDR1 MNHEY and CDR2 SMNVEV (reference sequence). The CDR3 sequence is 14 residues long. The CDR3 DNA follows: TGTGCCAGCAGGACGGACAGGACTCCCTATGGCTACACCTTC. It specifies CASRTDRTPYGYTF.

The chain joins TRBV6-5 to TRBJ1-6; 8 bases match TRBD1. CDR3 length: 15 amino acids. Germline-derived CDR1 and CDR2 are MNHEY and SVGAGI. With 6 bases clipped from V and 9 bases from J, the junction kept 10 bases outside the gene matches. The CDR3 region has the DNA TGTGCCAGCAGCCGACAGGGGCTCGGGGGTTCACCCCTCCACTTT. Amino acid sequence: CASSRQGLGGSPLHF.

This clone was detected a few times. The chain carries TRBV2 and TRBJ2-1, with TRBD2 matching over 9 bases. V shed 4 bases, J shed 6 bases, and the junction held 4 bases outside the gene matches. This CDR3 spans 14 amino acids. The V gene's germline CDR1 is SNHLY and CDR2 FYNNEI. CDR3 bases: TGTGCCAGCAGTGCAGGGCGGGAGGGCAATGAGCAGTTCTTC. This translates into CASSAGREGNEQFF.

The chain couples TRBV30 to TRBJ2-5, with D hard to call. Looked up from germline, CDR1 is GTSNPN and CDR2 is SVGIG (reference sequence). This CDR3 is built from 12 residues. With 2 bases removed from V and 5 bases from J, the gap between germline ends came to 9 bases. The CDR3 reads CAWSRSRETQYF. The CDR3 DNA reads as TGTGCCTGGAGTCGATCGCGGGAGACCCAGTACTTC.

The chain carries TRBV5-6 and TRBJ2-3, with unresolved D. The V gene's germline CDR1 is SGHDT and CDR2 YYEEEE. This CDR3 has 15 amino acids. Deletions cut 1 base from V and 0 bases from J, with 9 bases between. The CDR3 protein is CASSLIATSTDTQYF. CDR3 nucleotide sequence: TGTGCCAGCAGCTTGATTGCCACTAGCACAGATACGCAGTATTTT.

J is TRBJ2-7 and V is TRBV12-5; 7 nucleotides align to TRBD2. This CDR3 has 16 residues. The V gene end was trimmed by 2 bases and the J gene end by 3 bases; junction bases not matched to a gene: 10. Germline-derived CDR1 and CDR2 are LGHNT and FRNRAP. The CDR3 spells CASGLSTGTILYEQYF. CDR3 coding DNA: TGTGCTAGTGGTTTGTCTACCGGGACTATACTCTACGAGCAGTACTTC.

The chain carries TRBV7-9 and TRBJ2-5; no definite D call. V lost 4 bases, J lost 4 bases, and 4 bases lay in between. CDR3 length: 11 amino acids. Germline assignment: CDR1 SEHNR and CDR2 FQNEAQ (reference sequence). As DNA, the CDR3 is TGTGCCAGCAGCTCTAGAGAGACCCAGTACTTC. Protein sequence: CASSSRETQYF.

The rearrangement joins TRBV28 to TRBJ1-2; TRBD1 matches 11 bases. Unmatched junction bases numbered 8, after V lost 6 bases and J lost 8 bases. Germline CDR1 and CDR2: MDHEN and SYDVKM. This CDR3 is built from 14 residues. This CDR3 is CASRSPGQGEGYTF. As DNA, the CDR3 is TGTGCCAGCAGGTCCCCGGGACAGGGGGAAGGCTACACCTTC.

The gene calls are TRBV19 and TRBJ1-4; no clear D. This CDR3 contains 16 residues. Germline V CDR1 and CDR2: LNHDA, SQIVND (reference sequence). V was pared by 1 base and J by 8 bases, with 17 bases between. As DNA, the CDR3 is TGTGCCAGTAGTATAGCCGCCGGGCGGGGAGGGGAAAAACTGTTTTTT. It translates to CASSIAAGRGGEKLFF.

This chain links TRBV18 with TRBJ2-2; 9 nucleotides agree with TRBD1. V shed 0 bases and J 5 bases; nucleotides not matched to a gene: 7. Per the germline V gene, CDR1 is KGHSH and CDR2 is LQKENI. CDR3 length equals 17 residues. The DNA for the CDR3 is TGTGCCAGCTCACCACCTAATACCGGGACAGGGACCGGGGAGCTGTTTTTT. Its protein is CASSPPNTGTGTGELFF.

The chain is built from TRBV4-3 and TRBJ2-5, with D perhaps matching TRBD2 (5 bases). Trimming stripped 0 bases from V and 5 bases from J, with 25 bases between. The CDR3 totals 19 residues. Per the germline V gene, CDR1 is LGHNA and CDR2 is YSLEER. CDR3 DNA: TGCGCCAGCAGCCAAGATTTCGGTACGAGCGGTGGGAGATCTGAGACCCAGTACTTC. Protein sequence: CASSQDFGTSGGRSETQYF.

This clone was counted only a few times. This sequence joins TRBV4-3 and TRBJ1-5, with 9 bases matching TRBD1. Germline V CDR1 and CDR2: LGHNA, YSLEER. The CDR3 has 15 amino acids. The V gene end was trimmed by 4 bases and the J gene end by 4 bases; junction bases not matched to a gene: 5. Written as DNA, the CDR3 is TGCGCCAGCAGCCCAGGGACAGGGAGGAATCAGCCCCAGCATTTT. Protein: CASSPGTGRNQPQHF.

The CDR3 is CASSPAVNTEAFF. The CDR3 coding sequence is TGTGCCAGCTCTCCGGCGGTGAACACTGAAGCTTTCTTT. The chain links TRBV19 to TRBJ1-1; D gene unclear. CDR1 is LNHDA, CDR2 SQIVND, per germline (reference sequence). CDR3 length: 13 amino acids. Between the trimmed V and J ends, which lost 9 bases and 0 bases, there was a span of 11 bases.

The chain joins TRBV6-1 to TRBJ2-5; 7 nucleotides align to TRBD2. The CDR3 is made up of 14 amino acids. Trimming took 3 bases from V and 4 from J; bases not matched to a gene: 5. CDR1 and CDR2 from the germline V gene are MNHNS and SASEGT. CDR3 nucleotides: TGTGCCAGCAGTGACAGCGGGATAGGAGAGACCCAGTACTTC. It yields the protein CASSDSGIGETQYF.

J is TRBJ2-5 and V is TRBV10-3; D not certain. Trimming took 0 bases from V and 7 from J, leaving 12 bases between them. From germline, CDR1 is ENHRY and CDR2 SYGVKD. The length of the CDR3 is 14 residues. The CDR3 DNA is TGTGCCATCAGTGAGTCGGCCACGTCTCGGACCCAGTACTTC. It encodes CAISESATSRTQYF.

This rearrangement joins TRBV7-2 to TRBJ2-3, with TRBD2 matching 10 bases. From germline, CDR1 is SGHTA and CDR2 FQGNSA. This CDR3 comprises 16 residues. The junction had 5 bases not matched to a gene; V was cut back by 4 bases and J by 1 base. The DNA of the CDR3 is TGTGCCAGCAGCTCGTTAGCGGGAGGTGGCACAGATACGCAGTATTTT. Its translation: CASSSLAGGGTDTQYF.

The rearrangement uses TRBV6-6 and TRBJ2-7; a weak D match, TRBD2 (6 bases). V was clipped by 8 bases and J by 3 bases, with 11 bases between them. The germline V gene encodes CDR1 MNHNY and CDR2 SVGAGI (reference sequence). The CDR3 loop spans 12 amino acids. The CDR3 DNA reads as TGTGCCAGCGCCCGGGGGAACTACGAGCAGTACTTC. Translating gives CASARGNYEQYF.